These 8 T cell receptor beta chains were sequenced from one sample in a study of identical twins. TCRdb reprocessed the 5' RACE reads via MiXCR and lists one record per CDR3 protein. Here the sample spans 200,000 to 250,000 distinct CDR3 sequences, around 6.9% being singletons. The same specimen was also included in a second study, on yellow fever vaccine responses in identical twins.

Sequenced sample: memory (CD45RO+) T cells sorted from blood. The receptors originated from a young woman in good health.

This clonotype turned up a few times. The chain has TRBV27 and TRBJ2-7; 7 positions agree with TRBD2. V shed 0 bases, J shed 0 bases, and the junction held 5 bases outside the gene matches. The CDR3 contains 16 residues. The germline V gene has CDR1 MNHEY and CDR2 SMNVEV (reference sequence). The CDR3 region has the DNA TGTGCCAGCAGTTTATCTTGGGACTATAGCTCCTACGAGCAGTACTTC. Its protein is CASSLSWDYSSYEQYF.

V is TRBV11-3 and J is TRBJ2-3, with 8 bases identical to TRBD2. This CDR3 comprises 16 residues. V gave up 1 base and J gave up 3 bases; unmatched junction bases: 6. Germline V gene lookup returns CDR1 SGHNT and CDR2 YENEEA. The CDR3 DNA sequence: TGTGCCAGCAGCTTAGGCAGCGGGAGAGGAACAGATACGCAGTATTTT. It codes for CASSLGSGRGTDTQYF.

This clonotype occurred many times. The rearrangement links TRBV6-2 or TRBV6-3 to TRBJ1-1; D is uncertain. Trimming took 5 bases from V and 2 from J, leaving 12 bases between them. The germline gives CDR1 MNHEY, CDR2 SVGEGT. The CDR3 covers 14 residues. As DNA, the CDR3 is TGTGCCAGCAGTCGGCAGAATATTAACACTGAAGCTTTCTTT. This gives the protein CASSRQNINTEAFF.

The J gene is TRBJ1-4, the V gene TRBV20-1, with no clear D. Germline CDR1 is DFQATT and CDR2 is SNEGSKA (reference sequence). Trimming stripped 6 bases from V and 7 bases from J, with 18 bases between. This CDR3 has 14 residues. CDR3 region: CSAESDATAEKLFF. CDR3 DNA: TGCAGTGCGGAATCAGACGCTACTGCTGAAAAACTGTTTTTT.

The table lists this clonotype with a few counts. V usage is TRBV11-3 and J usage is TRBJ1-2, with 7 bases fitting TRBD1. Germline V gives CDR1 SGHNT, CDR2 YENEEA. The CDR3 totals 14 residues. V was pared by 4 bases and J by 14 bases, with 16 bases of the junction left unmatched. The CDR3 is CASSSSTGAKSKTF. For the CDR3, the DNA is TGTGCCAGCAGCTCCTCAACAGGGGCAAAGTCGAAAACCTTC.

This chain connects TRBV9 to TRBJ1-1; the D gene is possibly TRBD1 (5 bases). Trimming cost V 0 bases and J 8 bases, with 8 bases left between them. The CDR3 loop spans 12 amino acids. Germline V gene lookup returns CDR1 SGDLS and CDR2 YYNGEE. CDR3 DNA sequence: TGTGCCAGCAGCGTAGACAACAGGGAAGCTTTCTTT. It is translated as CASSVDNREAFF.

This clonotype was picked up a small number of times. The V call is TRBV28, the J call TRBJ2-3; TRBD2 might be the D (5 bases). CDR1 is MDHEN and CDR2 is SYDVKM in the germline V gene. This CDR3 is 15 amino acids long. The germline V and J ends were trimmed by 3 bases and 4 bases, with 14 bases remaining between them. In nucleotides, the CDR3 is TGTGCCAGCAGTTTTAACAATCCGGGGTCAGATACGCAGTATTTT. Encoded protein: CASSFNNPGSDTQYF.

This clonotype was seen only a few times. This rearrangement joins TRBV24-1 to TRBJ2-7; 7 nucleotides line up with TRBD1. V was pared by 5 bases and J by 7 bases, with 4 bases of the junction left unmatched. Germline V gene lookup returns CDR1 KGHDR and CDR2 SFDVKD. CDR3 length: 12 residues. The CDR3 here is CATSGNRGEQYF. CDR3 nucleotide sequence: TGTGCCACCAGTGGAAACAGGGGAGAGCAGTACTTC.